The next 19 T cell receptor beta chains were all read from a single sample in a study of T cell responses to AZD1222 COVID-19 vaccine. Assay: immunoSEQ multiplex PCR; the TCRdb copy retains only in-frame clones and omits some. The repertoire holds 150,000 to 200,000 clones, with over 75% as singletons. Here the sequenced sample was peripheral blood, taken on day 0 of AZD1222 vaccination. Receptors were obtained from an adult in good health.

V is TRBV9 and J is TRBJ1-6; weak D call: TRBD1 (6 bases). Germline V gene lookup returns CDR1 SGDLS and CDR2 YYNGEE. V lost 0 bases, J lost 9 bases, and 25 bases lay in between. The CDR3 runs 19 residues. DNA of the CDR3: TGTGCCAGCAGCGTAGAATTCGGACGGGGCTCCGAGGGGGTTTCACCCCTCCACTTT. Translation gives CASSVEFGRGSEGVSPLHF.

This clone was found a few times. The V and J genes are TRBV7-8 and TRBJ1-2; 9 positions match TRBD1. The J segment lost 4 bases and the V segment lost 5 bases, leaving 8 bases of the junction unmatched. This CDR3 has 15 amino acids. From germline, CDR1 is SGHVS and CDR2 FQNEAQ. The CDR3, as DNA: TGTGCCAGCAGCGGTGGGACAGGGAGTAGCTATGGCTACACCTTC. Protein sequence: CASSGGTGSSYGYTF.

The chain joins TRBV7-6 to TRBJ2-2; D call uncertain. The CDR3 covers 18 residues. Trimming left V 4 bases short and J 3 bases short, with 21 bases between. CDR1 and CDR2 from the germline V gene are SGHVS and FNYEAQ. The CDR3, as DNA: TGTGCCAGCAGCTCCATGGCAGAATACCCTCCTTACACCGGGGAGCTGTTTTTT. It specifies CASSSMAEYPPYTGELFF.

The J gene is TRBJ1-5, the V gene TRBV18, with 11 bases lining up with TRBD1. The length of the CDR3 is 16 residues. Trimming removed 6 bases from V and 6 bases from J; junction bases left unmatched: 10. Germline values: CDR1 KGHSH, CDR2 LQKENI. The CDR3 region is CASSIGQGARGQPQHF. CDR3 in DNA: TGTGCCAGCTCGATAGGACAGGGGGCGCGAGGTCAGCCCCAGCATTTT.

The CDR3 is CASSQGETYRDRVGQPQHF. The CDR3 DNA sequence: TGTGCCAGCAGCCAGGGGGAGACCTACCGGGACAGGGTAGGTCAGCCCCAGCATTTT. This chain uses TRBV4-2 with TRBJ1-5, with 9 bases fitting TRBD1. This CDR3 spans 19 amino acids. The trim removed 3 bases at V and 6 bases at J, leaving 18 bases unmatched. Germline-derived CDR1 and CDR2 are LGHNA and YNFKEQ.

The chain's CDR3 is CASSQYGTGLGNTIYF. The DNA of the CDR3 is TGTGCCAGCAGCCAATACGGGACAGGACTTGGAAACACCATATATTTT. This chain connects TRBV4-2 to TRBJ1-3; TRBD1 matches at 8 bases. The germline V gene has CDR1 LGHNA and CDR2 YNFKEQ. Germline trimming cut 2 bases from V and 3 bases from J; bases unmatched to any gene: 6. The CDR3 runs 16 residues.

The rearrangement joins TRBV11-1 to TRBJ1-1; D remains ambiguous. This CDR3 is 15 amino acids long. In germline, CDR1 is SGHAT, CDR2 FQDESV (reference sequence). V lost 3 bases and J 2 bases, leaving 13 bases between the germline ends. The CDR3 DNA sequence: TGTGCCAGCAGCTTTGGGCAGGCAATTAACACTGAAGCTTTCTTT. Protein product: CASSFGQAINTEAFF.

The genes are TRBV12-5 and TRBJ2-7; 10 bases agree with TRBD1. J gave up 5 bases and V 6 bases, and 7 bases lay outside the gene matches. Germline V CDR1 and CDR2: LGHNT, FRNRAP. The CDR3 covers 14 residues. The CDR3: CASGAGTGANEQYV. CDR3 sequence (DNA): TGTGCTAGTGGGGCCGGGACAGGGGCCAACGAGCAGTACGTC.

The V and J genes are TRBV29-1 and TRBJ2-7, with 9 bases aligning to TRBD1. The CDR3 sequence is 16 residues long. The germline V gene has CDR1 SQVTM and CDR2 ANQGSEA. V shed 0 bases and J 4 bases; nucleotides not matched to a gene: 10. The CDR3 nucleotides are TGCAGCGTTGAAGATCCCGGGACAGGGCGTCCATACGAGCAGTACTTC. Amino acids: CSVEDPGTGRPYEQYF.

This chain joins TRBV6-5 and TRBJ1-1; D not resolved. Trimming shortened V by 7 bases and J by 8 bases, and 14 bases separated the two germline ends. Per germline, CDR1 MNHEY and CDR2 SVGAGI. CDR3 length: 12 amino acids. As DNA, the CDR3 is TGTGCCAGCATCCCCAGTAGAGGGGAAGCTTTCTTT. Translated: CASIPSRGEAFF.

The chain uses TRBV19 and TRBJ1-1; 7 bases match TRBD1. The CDR3 has 15 amino acids. The germline gives CDR1 LNHDA, CDR2 SQIVND (reference sequence). With 0 bases clipped from V and 5 bases from J, the junction kept 6 bases outside the gene matches. CDR3 protein: CASSIDHRGGTEAFF. In DNA, the CDR3 is TGTGCCAGTAGTATAGATCACAGGGGAGGTACTGAAGCTTTCTTT. The entire variable domain, with the rest obtained from reference TRBV19 and TRBJ1-1, is as follows: DGGITQSPKYLFRKEGQNVTLSCEQNLNHDAMYWYRQDPGQGLRLIYYSQIVNDFQKGDIAEGYSVSREKKESFPLTVTSAQKNPTAFYLCASSIDHRGGTEAFFGQGTRLTVV.

V usage is TRBV6-2 or TRBV6-3 and J usage is TRBJ2-7; D remains ambiguous. CDR3 length: 13 amino acids. Looked up from germline, CDR1 is MNHEY and CDR2 is SVGEGT. Trimming pared 2 bases from V and 2 bases from J, leaving 7 bases between. CDR3 DNA sequence: TGTGCCAGCAGTTACCTAAGCCCCTACGAGCAGTACTTC. Amino acid sequence: CASSYLSPYEQYF.

CDR3 sequence: CATSRALNEKLFF. In DNA form, the CDR3 reads TGTGCCACCAGCAGAGCGCTTAATGAAAAACTGTTTTTT. The rearrangement joins TRBV15 to TRBJ1-4, with no clear D. The CDR3 contains 13 residues. The V end lost 1 base, the J end lost 4 bases, and 4 bases lay between the germline ends. CDR1 and CDR2 (germline): LNHNV, YYDKDF (reference sequence). Full variable domain (outside the CDR3, taken from reference TRBV15 and TRBJ1-4): DAMVIQNPRYQVTQFGKPVTLSCSQTLNHNVMYWYQQKSSQAPKLLFHYYDKDFNNEADTPDNFQSRRPNTSFCFLDIRSPGLGDTAMYLCATSRALNEKLFFGSGTQLSVL.

About this clone itself: Other DNA sequences in the same sample also yield this CDR3. As DNA, the CDR3 is TGTGCCAGCAGCCTAGGGCATGAGCAGTTCTTC. Amino acid sequence: CASSLGHEQFF. This chain connects TRBV12-3 or TRBV12-4 to TRBJ2-1; D gene ambiguous. The germline V and J ends were trimmed by 6 bases and 8 bases, with 8 bases remaining between them. The CDR3 is 11 amino acids.

This clone occurred once. CDR3 protein: CASKTSGANVLTF. The CDR3 DNA reads TGTGCCAGCAAGACTTCTGGGGCCAACGTCCTGACTTTC. The rearrangement joins TRBV12-3 or TRBV12-4 to TRBJ2-6; no firm D call. There are 13 residues in the CDR3. Trimming cost V 7 bases and J 1 base, with 5 bases left between them.

The rearrangement uses TRBV5-6 and TRBJ2-2; no clear D gene. Germline V gene sequence: CDR1 SGHDT, CDR2 YYEEEE. The CDR3 has 16 residues. V was shortened by 0 bases and J by 4 bases, with 13 bases between the two germline ends. Here the CDR3 reads CASSLVGLILTGELFF. The DNA for the CDR3 is TGTGCCAGCAGCTTGGTCGGGCTTATACTCACCGGGGAGCTGTTTTTT. Filled out from reference TRBV5-6 and TRBJ2-2, the complete variable domain reads DAGVTQSPTHLIKTRGQQVTLRCSPKSGHDTVSWYQQALGQGPQFIFQYYEEEERQRGNFPDRFSGHQFPNYSSELNVNALLLGDSALYLCASSLVGLILTGELFFGEGSRLTVL.

J is TRBJ2-7 and V is TRBV19; the D gene is possibly TRBD1 (5 bases). Per the germline V gene, CDR1 is LNHDA and CDR2 is SQIVND (reference sequence). V lost 4 bases, J lost 3 bases, and 16 bases lay in between. The CDR3 runs 15 residues. CDR3 in DNA: TGTGCCAGTAGTAGTCGTGTGGGCAGGGACTACGAGCAGTACGTC. Translation gives CASSSRVGRDYEQYV.

V usage is TRBV6-5 and J usage is TRBJ2-5; D is possibly TRBD1 or TRBD2 (5 bases each). Germline loops: CDR1 MNHEY, CDR2 SVGAGI. The CDR3 is 12 residues long. V lost 4 bases and J lost 12, with 15 bases in between. CDR3 loop: CASSLRGDPEYF. In DNA, the CDR3 is TGTGCCAGCAGTTTGAGAGGGGACCCAGAGTACTTC.

The table lists this clone with a count of one. J is TRBJ2-7 and V is TRBV6-2 or TRBV6-3; TRBD2 is a possible D gene (6 bases). V was clipped by 4 bases and J by 7 bases, with 8 bases between them. The CDR3 length is 11 residues. Per the germline V gene, CDR1 is MNHEY and CDR2 is SVGEGT. The CDR3 is CASSLGGEQYF. The CDR3 DNA reads as TGTGCCAGCAGTTTAGGAGGGGAGCAGTACTTC.